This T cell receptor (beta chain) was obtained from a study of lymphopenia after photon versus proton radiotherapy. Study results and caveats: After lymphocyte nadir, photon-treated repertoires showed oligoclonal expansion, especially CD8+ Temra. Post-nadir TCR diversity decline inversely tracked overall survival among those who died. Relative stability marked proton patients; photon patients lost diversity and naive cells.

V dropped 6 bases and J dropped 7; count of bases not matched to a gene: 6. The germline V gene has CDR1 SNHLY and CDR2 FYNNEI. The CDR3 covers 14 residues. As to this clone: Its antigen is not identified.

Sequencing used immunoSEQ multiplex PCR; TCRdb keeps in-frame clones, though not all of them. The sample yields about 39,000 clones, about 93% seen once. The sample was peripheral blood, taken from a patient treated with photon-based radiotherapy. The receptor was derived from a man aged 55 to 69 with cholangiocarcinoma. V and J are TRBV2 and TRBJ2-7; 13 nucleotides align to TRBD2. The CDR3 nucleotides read TGTGCCAGCAGCGAGGGACTAGCGGGAAATGAGCAGTACTTC. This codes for CASSEGLAGNEQYF. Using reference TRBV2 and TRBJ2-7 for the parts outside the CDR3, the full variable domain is EPEVTQTPSHQVTQMGQEVILRCVPISNHLYFYWYRQILGQKVEFLVSFYNNEISEKSEIFDDQFSVERPDGSNFTLKIRSTKLEDSAMYFCASSEGLAGNEQYFGPGTRLTVT.